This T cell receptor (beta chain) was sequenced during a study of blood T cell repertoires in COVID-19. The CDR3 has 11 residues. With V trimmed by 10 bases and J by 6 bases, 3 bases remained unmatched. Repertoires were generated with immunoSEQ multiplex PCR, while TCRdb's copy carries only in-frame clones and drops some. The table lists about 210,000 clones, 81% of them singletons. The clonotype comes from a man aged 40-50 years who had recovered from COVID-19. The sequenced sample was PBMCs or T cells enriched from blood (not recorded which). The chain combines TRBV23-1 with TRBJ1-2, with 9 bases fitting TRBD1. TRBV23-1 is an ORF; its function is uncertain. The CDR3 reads CAIQGAHGYTF. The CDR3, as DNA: TGCGCCATACAGGGGGCGCATGGCTACACCTTC.